This T cell receptor beta chain was observed in a study of CXCR3-negative and CXCR3-positive naive CD8 T cells. Germline-derived CDR1 and CDR2 are SEHNR and FQNEAQ (reference sequence). This CDR3 is 15 amino acids long. The study, taken as a whole, reports: Diversity was high in both naive subsets and much lower in memory cells. Greater hydrophobicity was found in TRB CDR3s of CXCR3-positive naive cells than of CXCR3-negative naive cells.

Points on this clonotype: Antigen unknown.

Triplicates of a few hundred thousand cells were sorted from each CD8+ T cell subset. cDNA libraries for TRB were generated by 5' RACE incorporating UMI labels. TCRdb reworked the 5' RACE reads into one entry per CDR3 protein, no DNA. This sample's clone table lists about 120,000 distinct CDR3 sequences. This chain joins TRBV7-9 and TRBJ2-1; TCRdb outputs TRBD1, but without DNA this stays unchecked. Sequencing used naive CXCR3+ CD8+ T cells from blood. Subset specified: CD45RO-CCR7+CD27+CD95- naive CD8+ T cells expressing CXCR3 (TNR3+). This sequence was found in a human donor in good health. Some clones in this sample may be carry-over from other donors' samples. The CDR3 protein is CASSASGGDLNEQFF. Combining the CDR3 with reference TRBV7-9 and TRBJ2-1 gives the whole variable domain DTGVSQNPRHKITKRGQNVTFRCDPISEHNRLYWYRQTLGQGPEFLTYFQNEAQLEKSRLLSDRFSAERPKGSFSTLEIQRTEQGDSAMYLCASSASGGDLNEQFFGPGTRLTVL.